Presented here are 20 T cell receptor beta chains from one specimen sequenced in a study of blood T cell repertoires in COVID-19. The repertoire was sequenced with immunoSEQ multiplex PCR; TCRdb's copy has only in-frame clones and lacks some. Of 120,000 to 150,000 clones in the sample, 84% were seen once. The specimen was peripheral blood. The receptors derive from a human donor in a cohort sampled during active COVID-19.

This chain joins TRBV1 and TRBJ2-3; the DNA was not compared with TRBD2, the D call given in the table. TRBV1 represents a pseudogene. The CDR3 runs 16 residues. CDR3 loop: CTSSSPIAGATDTQYF. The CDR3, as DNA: TGCACCAGCAGCTCACCAATTGCGGGAGCAACAGATACGCAGTATTTT.

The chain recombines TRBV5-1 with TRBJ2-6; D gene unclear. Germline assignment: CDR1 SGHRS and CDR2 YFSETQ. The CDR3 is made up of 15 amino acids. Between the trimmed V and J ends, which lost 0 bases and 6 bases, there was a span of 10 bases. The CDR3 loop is CASSLGDHQANVLTF. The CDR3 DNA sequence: TGCGCCAGCAGCTTGGGAGATCACCAGGCCAACGTCCTGACTTTC.

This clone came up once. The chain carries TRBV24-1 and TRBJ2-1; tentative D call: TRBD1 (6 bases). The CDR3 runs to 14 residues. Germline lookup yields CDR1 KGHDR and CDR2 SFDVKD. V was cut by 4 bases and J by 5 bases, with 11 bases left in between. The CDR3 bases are TGTGCCACCAGTGAAACAGGGACCCACAATGAGCAGTTCTTC. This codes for CATSETGTHNEQFF.

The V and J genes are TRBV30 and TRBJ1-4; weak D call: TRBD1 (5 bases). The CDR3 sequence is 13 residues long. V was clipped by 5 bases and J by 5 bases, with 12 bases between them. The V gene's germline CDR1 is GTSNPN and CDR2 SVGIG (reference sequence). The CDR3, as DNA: TGTGCCTGGGGACGGGGGGGGAATGAAAAACTGTTTTTT. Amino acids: CAWGRGGNEKLFF.

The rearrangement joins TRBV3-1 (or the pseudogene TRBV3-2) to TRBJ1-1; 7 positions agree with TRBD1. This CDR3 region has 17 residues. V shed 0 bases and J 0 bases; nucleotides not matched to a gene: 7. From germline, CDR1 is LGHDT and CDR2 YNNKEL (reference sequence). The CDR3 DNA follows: TGTGCCAGCAGCCAAGAAAAAGGCAGGGGGGTGAACACTGAAGCTTTCTTT. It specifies CASSQEKGRGVNTEAFF.

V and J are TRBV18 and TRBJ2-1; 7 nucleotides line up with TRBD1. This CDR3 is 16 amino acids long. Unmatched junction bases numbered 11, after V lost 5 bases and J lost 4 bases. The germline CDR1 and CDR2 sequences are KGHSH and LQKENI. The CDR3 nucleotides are TGTGCCAGCTCATCCTCCTCCGGGACAGATTACAATGAGCAGTTCTTC. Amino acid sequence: CASSSSSGTDYNEQFF.

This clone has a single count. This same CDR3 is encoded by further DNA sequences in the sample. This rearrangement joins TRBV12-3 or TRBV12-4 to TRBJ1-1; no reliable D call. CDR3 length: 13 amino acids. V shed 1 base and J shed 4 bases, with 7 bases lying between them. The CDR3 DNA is TGTGCCAGCAGTTTAGTGGCTAGCACTGAAGCTTTCTTT. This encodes CASSLVASTEAFF.

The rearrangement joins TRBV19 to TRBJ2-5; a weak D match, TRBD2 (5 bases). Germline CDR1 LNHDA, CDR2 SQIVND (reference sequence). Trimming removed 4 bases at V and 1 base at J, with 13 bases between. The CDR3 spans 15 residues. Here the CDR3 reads CASSRAVYSQETQYF. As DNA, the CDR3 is TGTGCCAGTAGTAGAGCGGTATATTCCCAAGAGACCCAGTACTTC.

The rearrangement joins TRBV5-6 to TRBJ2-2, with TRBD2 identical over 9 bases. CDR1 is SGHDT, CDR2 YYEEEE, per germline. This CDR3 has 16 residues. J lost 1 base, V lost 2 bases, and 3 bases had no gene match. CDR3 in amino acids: CASSLGGRGNTGELFF. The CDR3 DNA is TGTGCCAGCAGCTTAGGCGGGAGGGGGAACACCGGGGAGCTGTTTTTT.

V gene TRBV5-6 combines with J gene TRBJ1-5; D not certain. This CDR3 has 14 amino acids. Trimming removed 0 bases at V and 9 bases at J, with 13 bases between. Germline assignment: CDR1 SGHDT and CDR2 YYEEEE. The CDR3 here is CASSLAGGSGPQHF. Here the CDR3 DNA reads TGTGCCAGCAGCTTGGCCGGCGGGTCAGGGCCCCAGCATTTT.

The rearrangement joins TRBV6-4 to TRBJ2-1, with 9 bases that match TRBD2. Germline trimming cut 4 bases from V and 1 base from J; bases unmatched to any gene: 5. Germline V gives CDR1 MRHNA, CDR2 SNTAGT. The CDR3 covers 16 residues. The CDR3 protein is CASSGTSAESYNEQFF. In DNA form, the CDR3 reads TGTGCCAGCAGTGGGACTAGCGCAGAGTCCTACAATGAGCAGTTCTTC.

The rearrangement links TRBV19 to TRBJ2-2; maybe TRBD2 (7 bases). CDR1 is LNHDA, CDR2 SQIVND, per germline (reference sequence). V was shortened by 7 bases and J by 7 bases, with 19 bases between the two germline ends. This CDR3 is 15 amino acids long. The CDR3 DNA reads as TGTGCCAGTACTACGTGGGGGGGCTTTGGCGGGGAGCTGTTTTTT. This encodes CASTTWGGFGGELFF.

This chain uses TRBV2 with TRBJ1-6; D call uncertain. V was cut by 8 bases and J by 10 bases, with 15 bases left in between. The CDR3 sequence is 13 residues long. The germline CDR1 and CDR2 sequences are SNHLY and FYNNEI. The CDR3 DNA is TGTGCCAGCGGTAACACCCAGGAATCACCCCTCCACTTT. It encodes CASGNTQESPLHF.

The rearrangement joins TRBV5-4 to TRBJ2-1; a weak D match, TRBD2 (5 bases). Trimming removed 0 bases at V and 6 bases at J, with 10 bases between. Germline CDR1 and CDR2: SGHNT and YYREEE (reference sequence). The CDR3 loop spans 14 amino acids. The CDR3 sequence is CASSLGEKANEQFF. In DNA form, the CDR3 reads TGTGCCAGCAGCTTGGGGGAGAAGGCCAATGAGCAGTTCTTC.

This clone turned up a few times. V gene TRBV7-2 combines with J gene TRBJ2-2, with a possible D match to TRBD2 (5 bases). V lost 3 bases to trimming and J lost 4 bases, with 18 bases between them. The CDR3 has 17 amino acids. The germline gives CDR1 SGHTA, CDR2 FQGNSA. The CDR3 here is CASSFGGGLAVTGELFF. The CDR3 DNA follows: TGTGCCAGCAGCTTCGGCGGTGGGCTAGCCGTCACCGGGGAGCTGTTTTTT.

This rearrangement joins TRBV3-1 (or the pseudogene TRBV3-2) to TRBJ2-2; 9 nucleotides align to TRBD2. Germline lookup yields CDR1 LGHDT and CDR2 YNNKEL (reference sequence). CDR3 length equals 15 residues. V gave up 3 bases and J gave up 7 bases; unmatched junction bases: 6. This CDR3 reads CASSHAGTSSGELFF. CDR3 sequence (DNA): TGTGCCAGCAGCCACGCCGGGACTAGCAGCGGGGAGCTGTTTTTT.

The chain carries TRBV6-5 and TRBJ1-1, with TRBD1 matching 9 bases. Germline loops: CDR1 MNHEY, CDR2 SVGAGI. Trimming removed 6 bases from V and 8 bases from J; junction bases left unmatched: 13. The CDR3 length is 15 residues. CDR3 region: CASRSRQGGLREAFF. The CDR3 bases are TGTGCCAGCAGATCTAGACAGGGGGGGTTGAGGGAAGCTTTCTTT.

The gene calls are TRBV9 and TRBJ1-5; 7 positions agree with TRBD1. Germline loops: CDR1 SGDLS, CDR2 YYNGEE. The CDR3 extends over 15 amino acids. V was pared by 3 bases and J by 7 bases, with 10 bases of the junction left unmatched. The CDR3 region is CASSAGGLDGQPQHF. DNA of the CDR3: TGTGCCAGCAGCGCAGGGGGTTTAGATGGACAGCCCCAGCATTTT.

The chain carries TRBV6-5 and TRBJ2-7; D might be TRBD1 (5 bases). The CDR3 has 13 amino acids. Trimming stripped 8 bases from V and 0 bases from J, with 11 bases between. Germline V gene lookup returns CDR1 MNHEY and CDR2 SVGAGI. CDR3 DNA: TGTGCCAGCTATTCAGGGTTCTCCTACGAGCAGTACTTC. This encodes CASYSGFSYEQYF.

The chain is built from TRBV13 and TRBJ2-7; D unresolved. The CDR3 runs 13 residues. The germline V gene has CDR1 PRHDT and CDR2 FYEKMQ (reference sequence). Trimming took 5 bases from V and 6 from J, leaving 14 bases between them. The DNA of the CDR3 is TGTGCCAGCAGCGCGAGCCGAGGCGGCGAGCAGTACTTC. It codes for CASSASRGGEQYF.